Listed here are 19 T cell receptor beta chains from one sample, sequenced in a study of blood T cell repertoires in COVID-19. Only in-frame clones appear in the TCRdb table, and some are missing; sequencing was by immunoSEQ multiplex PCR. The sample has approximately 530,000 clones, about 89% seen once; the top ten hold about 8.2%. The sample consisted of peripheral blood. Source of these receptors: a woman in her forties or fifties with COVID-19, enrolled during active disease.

DNA for the CDR3: TGTGCCAGCAGCCAAGCGGTCCAGGGGCGAAATATCTATGGCTACACCTTC. Amino acids: CASSQAVQGRNIYGYTF. The rearrangement joins TRBV3-1 (or the pseudogene TRBV3-2) to TRBJ1-2, with TRBD1 as a possible D gene (6 bases). Germline lookup yields CDR1 LGHDT and CDR2 YNNKEL (reference sequence). The CDR3 length is 17 residues. V shed 1 base and J shed 4 bases, with 19 bases lying between them.

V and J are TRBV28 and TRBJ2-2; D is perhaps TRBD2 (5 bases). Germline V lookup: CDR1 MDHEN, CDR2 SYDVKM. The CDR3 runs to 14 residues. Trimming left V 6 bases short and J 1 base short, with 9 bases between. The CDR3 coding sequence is TGTGCCAGCAGGAAAGCGGTGAACACCGGGGAGCTGTTTTTT. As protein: CASRKAVNTGELFF.

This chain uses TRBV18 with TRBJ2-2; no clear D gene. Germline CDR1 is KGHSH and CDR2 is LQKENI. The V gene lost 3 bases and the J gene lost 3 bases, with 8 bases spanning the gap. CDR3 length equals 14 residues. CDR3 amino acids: CASSPSRDTGELFF. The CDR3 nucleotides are TGTGCCAGCTCACCGTCCCGCGACACCGGGGAGCTGTTTTTT.

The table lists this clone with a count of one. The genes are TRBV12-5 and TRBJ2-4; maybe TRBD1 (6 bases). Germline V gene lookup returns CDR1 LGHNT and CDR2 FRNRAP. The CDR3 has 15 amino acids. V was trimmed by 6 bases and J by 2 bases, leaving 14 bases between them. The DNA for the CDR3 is TGTGCTAGTGGGTTAACCGGGACACCCAAAAACATTCAGTACTTC. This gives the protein CASGLTGTPKNIQYF.

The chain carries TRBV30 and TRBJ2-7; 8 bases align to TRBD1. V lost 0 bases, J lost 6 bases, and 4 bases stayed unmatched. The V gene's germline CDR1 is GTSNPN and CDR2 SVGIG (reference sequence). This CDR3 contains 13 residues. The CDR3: CAWSVLQGAEQYF. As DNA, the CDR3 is TGTGCCTGGAGTGTACTGCAGGGGGCCGAGCAGTACTTC.

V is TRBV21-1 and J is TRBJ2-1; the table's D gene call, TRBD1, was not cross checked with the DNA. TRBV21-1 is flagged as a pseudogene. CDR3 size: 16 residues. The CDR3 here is CASSKAAPFNYNEQFF. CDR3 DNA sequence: TGTGCCAGCAGCAAAGCGGCCCCCTTCAACTACAATGAGCAGTTCTTC.

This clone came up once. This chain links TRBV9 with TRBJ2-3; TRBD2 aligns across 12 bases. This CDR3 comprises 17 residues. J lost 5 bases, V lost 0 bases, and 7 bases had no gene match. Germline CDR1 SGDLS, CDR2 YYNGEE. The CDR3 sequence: CASSVGTSGGPEDTQYF. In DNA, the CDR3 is TGTGCCAGCAGCGTAGGCACTAGCGGGGGGCCCGAAGATACGCAGTATTTT.

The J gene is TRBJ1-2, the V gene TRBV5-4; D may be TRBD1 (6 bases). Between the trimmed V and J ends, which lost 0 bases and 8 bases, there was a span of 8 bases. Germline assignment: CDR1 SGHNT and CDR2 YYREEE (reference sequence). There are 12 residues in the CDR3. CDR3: CASSLDRVGYTF. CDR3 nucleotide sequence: TGTGCCAGCAGCTTGGACAGGGTAGGCTACACCTTC.

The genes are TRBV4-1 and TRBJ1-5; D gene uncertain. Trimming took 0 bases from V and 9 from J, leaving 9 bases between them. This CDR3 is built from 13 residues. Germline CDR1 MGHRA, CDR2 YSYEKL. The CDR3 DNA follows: TGCGCCAGCAGCCAAGAGGGCCAGGCGCCCCAGCATTTT. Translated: CASSQEGQAPQHF.

CDR3 in amino acids: CSASKRAQQQFF. The DNA for the CDR3 is TGCAGTGCTAGTAAGCGGGCCCAACAGCAGTTCTTC. The J gene is TRBJ2-1, the V gene TRBV20-1; the D gene is possibly TRBD2 (6 bases). In germline, CDR1 is DFQATT, CDR2 SNEGSKA (reference sequence). The CDR3 sequence is 12 residues long. Trimming stripped 3 bases from V and 11 bases from J, with 14 bases between.

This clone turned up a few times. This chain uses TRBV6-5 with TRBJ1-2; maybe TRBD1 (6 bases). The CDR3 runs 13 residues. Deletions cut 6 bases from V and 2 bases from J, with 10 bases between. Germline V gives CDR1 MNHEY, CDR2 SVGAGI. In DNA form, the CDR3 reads TGTGCCAGCAGGGACAGAATGAACTATGGCTACACCTTC. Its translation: CASRDRMNYGYTF.

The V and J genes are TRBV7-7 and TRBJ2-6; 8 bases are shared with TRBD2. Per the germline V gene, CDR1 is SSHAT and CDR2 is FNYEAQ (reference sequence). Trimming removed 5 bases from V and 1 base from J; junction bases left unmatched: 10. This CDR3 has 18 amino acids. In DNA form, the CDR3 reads TGTGCCAGCAGCACTCGGGGACTAGGCGGGTCTGGGGCCAACGTCCTGACTTTC. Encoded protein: CASSTRGLGGSGANVLTF.

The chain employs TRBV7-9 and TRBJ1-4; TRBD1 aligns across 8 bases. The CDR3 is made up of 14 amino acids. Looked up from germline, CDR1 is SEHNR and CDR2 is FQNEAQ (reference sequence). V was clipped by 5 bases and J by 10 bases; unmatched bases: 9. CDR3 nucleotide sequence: TGTGCCAGCAGCCGAGGACAGGGAGGCGGAAAACTGTTTTTT. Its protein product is CASSRGQGGGKLFF.

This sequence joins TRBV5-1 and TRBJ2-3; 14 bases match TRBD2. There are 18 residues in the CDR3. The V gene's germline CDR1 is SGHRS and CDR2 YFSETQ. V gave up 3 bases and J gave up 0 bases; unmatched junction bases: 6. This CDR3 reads CASSWGTSGGSSTDTQYF. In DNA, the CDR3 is TGCGCCAGCAGCTGGGGGACTAGCGGGGGCTCCAGCACAGATACGCAGTATTTT. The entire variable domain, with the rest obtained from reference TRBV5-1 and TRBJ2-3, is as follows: KAGVTQTPRYLIKTRGQQVTLSCSPISGHRSVSWYQQTPGQGLQFLFEYFSETQRNKGNFPGRFSGRQFSNSRSEMNVSTLELGDSALYLCASSWGTSGGSSTDTQYFGPGTRLTVL.

The CDR3 sequence: CASSLGHGQGYTEAFF. Here the CDR3 DNA reads TGCGCCAGCAGCTTGGGTCACGGCCAGGGTTACACTGAAGCTTTCTTT. The chain carries TRBV5-1 and TRBJ1-1, with D possibly TRBD1 on 5 matching bases. Deletions cut 0 bases from V and 3 bases from J, with 15 bases between. The CDR3 sequence is 16 residues long. The germline V gene encodes CDR1 SGHRS and CDR2 YFSETQ.

CDR3 nucleotides: TGCGCCAGCAGCTTCCCTGGCGGGCCAGCTTCCCGAGCTAACTATGGCTACACCTTC. Its protein is CASSFPGGPASRANYGYTF. J is TRBJ1-2 and V is TRBV4-1; unclear D gene. Trimming removed 5 bases from V and 0 bases from J, with 25 bases in between. Germline-derived CDR1 and CDR2 are MGHRA and YSYEKL. The CDR3 contains 19 residues.

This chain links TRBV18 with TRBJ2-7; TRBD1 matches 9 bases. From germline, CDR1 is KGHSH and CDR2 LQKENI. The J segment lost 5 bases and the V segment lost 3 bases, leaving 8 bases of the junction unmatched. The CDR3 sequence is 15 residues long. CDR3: CASSPSGTGNHEQYF. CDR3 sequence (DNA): TGTGCCAGCTCACCGTCCGGGACAGGGAACCACGAGCAGTACTTC.

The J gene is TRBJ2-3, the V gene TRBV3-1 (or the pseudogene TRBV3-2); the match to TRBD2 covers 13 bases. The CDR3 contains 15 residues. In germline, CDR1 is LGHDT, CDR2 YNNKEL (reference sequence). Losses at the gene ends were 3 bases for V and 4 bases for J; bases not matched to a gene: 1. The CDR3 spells CASSQGLAGSDTQYF. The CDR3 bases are TGTGCCAGCAGCCAGGGACTAGCGGGGTCAGATACGCAGTATTTT.

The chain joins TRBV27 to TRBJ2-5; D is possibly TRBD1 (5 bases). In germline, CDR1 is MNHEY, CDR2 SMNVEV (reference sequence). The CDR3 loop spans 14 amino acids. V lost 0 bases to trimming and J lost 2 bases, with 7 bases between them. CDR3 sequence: CASSLSQGQETQYF. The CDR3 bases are TGTGCCAGCAGTTTATCTCAGGGACAAGAGACCCAGTACTTC.